This entry lists 17 T cell receptor beta chains sequenced from one sample in a study of cytomegalovirus exposure and HLA in healthy donors. The data were produced by immunoSEQ multiplex PCR, yet TCRdb's version contains in-frame clones alone and is incomplete. The sample has fewer than 350,000 clones; approximately 90% are singletons. The sequenced sample was PBMCs. The source of these receptors is a woman aged 18 to 35 in good health and CMV-seronegative.

The chain uses TRBV5-8 and TRBJ2-7; D remains unclear. Trimming cost V 0 bases and J 0 bases, with 4 bases left between them. Germline assignment: CDR1 SGHTS and CDR2 YDEGEE. The CDR3 runs to 13 residues. The CDR3 sequence: CASSLGVSYEQYF. DNA of the CDR3: TGTGCCAGCAGCTTGGGCGTCTCCTACGAGCAGTACTTC. Filled out from reference TRBV5-8 and TRBJ2-7, the complete variable domain reads EAGVTQSPTHLIKTRGQQATLRCSPISGHTSVYWYQQALGLGLQFLLWYDEGEERNRGNFPPRFSGRQFPNYSSELNVNALELEDSALYLCASSLGVSYEQYFGPGTRLTVT.

J is TRBJ2-5 and V is TRBV12-5; D possibly corresponds to TRBD2 (6 bases). Trimming left V 1 base short and J 5 bases short, with 8 bases between. From germline, CDR1 is LGHNT and CDR2 FRNRAP. This CDR3 is 13 amino acids long. For the CDR3, the DNA is TGTGCTAGTGGTTTGGCGGGAGCGGAGACCCAGTACTTC. This gives the protein CASGLAGAETQYF.

This sequence joins TRBV19 and TRBJ2-7, with D possibly being TRBD1 (6 bases). V was trimmed by 1 base and J by 1 base, leaving 8 bases between them. Germline assignment: CDR1 LNHDA and CDR2 SQIVND (reference sequence). This CDR3 is built from 14 residues. The CDR3 reads CASSIGQASYEQYF. The CDR3 coding sequence is TGTGCCAGTAGTATAGGACAGGCATCCTACGAGCAGTACTTC.

CDR3: CASSVRSTNEKLFF. The CDR3 nucleotides are TGTGCCAGCTCGGTGAGATCAACTAATGAAAAACTGTTTTTT. The gene calls are TRBV18 and TRBJ1-4; the D is unclear. Germline V gene sequence: CDR1 KGHSH, CDR2 LQKENI. The CDR3 loop spans 14 amino acids. V was pared by 6 bases and J by 0 bases, with 8 bases between.

A remark on this clone: Mismatch with germline at one junction end may stem from a read error. This chain uses TRBV5-6 with TRBJ1-2; D unclear. Germline V gives CDR1 SGHDT, CDR2 YYEEEE. The CDR3 sequence is 12 residues long. CDR3 residues: CASSRGGVQRSF. Written as DNA, the CDR3 is TGTGCCAGCAGCCGGGGTGGTGTGCAGCGGAGCTTC. Variable domain in full (rest from reference TRBV5-6 and TRBJ1-2): DAGVTQSPTHLIKTRGQQVTLRCSPKSGHDTVSWYQQALGQGPQFIFQYYEEEERQRGNFPDRFSGHQFPNYSSELNVNALLLGDSALYLCASSRGGVQRSFGSGTRLTVV.

The V and J genes are TRBV4-3 and TRBJ1-5, with a possible D match to TRBD1 (6 bases). The CDR3 has 14 residues. Germline V gene data show CDR1 as LGHNA and CDR2 as YSLEER. The V gene lost 2 bases and the J gene lost 5 bases, with 10 bases spanning the gap. CDR3 sequence: CASSQNRAYQPQHF. Written as DNA, the CDR3 is TGCGCCAGCAGCCAAAACAGGGCCTATCAGCCCCAGCATTTT.

V is TRBV5-1 and J is TRBJ2-7, with D possibly being TRBD1 (5 bases). The CDR3 has 14 amino acids. V was clipped by 9 bases and J by 6 bases, with 22 bases between them. Germline V CDR1 and CDR2: SGHRS, YFSETQ. The CDR3 here is CATSLAGPQGEQYF. Here the CDR3 DNA reads TGCGCCACCTCACTTGCTGGACCCCAGGGCGAGCAGTACTTC.

V usage is TRBV9 and J usage is TRBJ1-4, with D perhaps matching TRBD1 (5 bases). V was trimmed by 3 bases and J by 8 bases, leaving 26 bases between them. Germline V gives CDR1 SGDLS, CDR2 YYNGEE. This CDR3 is built from 18 residues. The CDR3 loop reads CASSAATGTSSASEKLFF. The DNA of the CDR3 is TGTGCCAGCAGCGCAGCCACCGGGACTTCCTCCGCATCCGAAAAACTGTTTTTT.

This rearrangement joins TRBV5-1 to TRBJ1-2, with D possibly matching TRBD1 (5 bases). The CDR3 has 12 amino acids. V was clipped by 9 bases and J by 2 bases, with 11 bases between them. From germline, CDR1 is SGHRS and CDR2 YFSETQ. The CDR3 region is CATWEGNYGYTF. DNA for the CDR3: TGCGCCACATGGGAGGGGAACTATGGCTACACCTTC.

CDR3 nucleotides: TGCGCCAGCAGCCAAGTAGCGGGTTCTGTGTACAATGAGCAGTTCTTC. As protein: CASSQVAGSVYNEQFF. The chain couples TRBV4-3 to TRBJ2-1; 7 bases match TRBD2. Germline V CDR1 and CDR2: LGHNA, YSLEER. This CDR3 contains 16 residues. The V segment lost 1 base and the J segment 4 bases; nucleotides outside the gene matches: 7.

The chain couples TRBV10-1 to TRBJ2-1; D possibly corresponds to TRBD1 (5 bases). The germline CDR1 and CDR2 sequences are WNHNN and SYGVQD (reference sequence). V lost 10 bases and J lost 6, with 16 bases in between. CDR3 length: 13 residues. CDR3 nucleotides: TGCGCCACCGCACCGCTGGGGCGCAATGAGCAGTTCTTC. This gives the protein CATAPLGRNEQFF.

Only a few counts were recorded for this clone. V and J are TRBV5-1 and TRBJ1-1, with D perhaps matching TRBD1 (5 bases). Per the germline V gene, CDR1 is SGHRS and CDR2 is YFSETQ. Trimming left V 4 bases short and J 0 bases short, with 16 bases between. The CDR3 contains 16 residues. DNA of the CDR3: TGCGCCAGCAGCCTCCTTAATAGGGGTTTGAACACTGAAGCTTTCTTT. Translation gives CASSLLNRGLNTEAFF.

DNA for the CDR3: TGTGCCAGCAGCGTAGTTTCTAGCGGGAGCGATGAGCAGTTCTTC. Amino acids: CASSVVSSGSDEQFF. The chain combines TRBV9 with TRBJ2-1; 10 nucleotides line up with TRBD2. V trimming: 0 bases; J trimming: 8 bases; junction bases outside the gene matches: 5. Germline CDR1 SGDLS, CDR2 YYNGEE. The CDR3 sequence is 15 residues long. The variable domain in full, completed from reference TRBV9 and TRBJ2-1, reads DSGVTQTPKHLITATGQRVTLRCSPRSGDLSVYWYQQSLDQGLQFLIQYYNGEERAKGNILERFSAQQFPDLHSELNLSSLELGDSALYFCASSVVSSGSDEQFFGPGTRLTVL.

The chain employs TRBV5-1 and TRBJ2-2, with D possibly matching TRBD1 (5 bases). V lost 2 bases and J lost 2, with 10 bases in between. Germline V gives CDR1 SGHRS, CDR2 YFSETQ. There are 15 residues in the CDR3. The DNA for the CDR3 is TGCGCCAGCAGCTTTTTGGGGCCCAACACCGGGGAGCTGTTTTTT. It codes for CASSFLGPNTGELFF.

The chain is built from TRBV25-1 and TRBJ2-5; the D gene is possibly TRBD1 (5 bases). V shed 1 base and J shed 3 bases, with 18 bases lying between them. This CDR3 is 17 amino acids long. CDR1 is MGHDK and CDR2 is SYGVNS in the germline V gene. CDR3 DNA: TGTGCCAGCAGTGAATTTGGGGCAGATCCATCGAAAGAGACCCAGTACTTC. Translating gives CASSEFGADPSKETQYF.

The J gene is TRBJ2-3, the V gene TRBV27, with 7 bases aligning to TRBD1. The CDR3 has 14 residues. Per germline, CDR1 MNHEY and CDR2 SMNVEV (reference sequence). V shed 10 bases and J 0 bases; nucleotides not matched to a gene: 7. DNA of the CDR3: TGTGCCACCTCTGGGACAGTTAGCACAGATACGCAGTATTTT. It translates to CATSGTVSTDTQYF.

The V and J genes are TRBV20-1 and TRBJ2-1; TRBD2 might be the D (5 bases). With 3 bases removed from V and 9 bases from J, the gap between germline ends came to 9 bases. The CDR3 consists of 11 residues. Germline V gene sequence: CDR1 DFQATT, CDR2 SNEGSKA (reference sequence). This CDR3 is CSASFAGEQFF. The CDR3, as DNA: TGCAGTGCTAGCTTCGCGGGTGAGCAGTTCTTC.